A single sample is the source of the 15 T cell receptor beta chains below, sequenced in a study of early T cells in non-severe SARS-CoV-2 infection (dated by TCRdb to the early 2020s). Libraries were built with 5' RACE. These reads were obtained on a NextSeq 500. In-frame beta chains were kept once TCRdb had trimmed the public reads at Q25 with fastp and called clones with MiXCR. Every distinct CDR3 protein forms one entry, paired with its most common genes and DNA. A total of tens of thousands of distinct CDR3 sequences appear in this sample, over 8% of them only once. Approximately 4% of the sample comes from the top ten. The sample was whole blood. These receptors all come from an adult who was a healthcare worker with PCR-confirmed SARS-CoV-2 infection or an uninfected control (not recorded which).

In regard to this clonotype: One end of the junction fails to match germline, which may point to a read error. The CDR3 region is CASSLGDSSYNEEFF. The CDR3 DNA sequence: TGTGCCAGCAGTTTAGGCGATTCCTCCTACAATGAGGAGTTCTTC. The chain links TRBV6-5 to TRBJ2-1; D not certain. The germline CDR1 and CDR2 sequences are MNHEY and SVGAGI. This CDR3 is built from 15 residues.

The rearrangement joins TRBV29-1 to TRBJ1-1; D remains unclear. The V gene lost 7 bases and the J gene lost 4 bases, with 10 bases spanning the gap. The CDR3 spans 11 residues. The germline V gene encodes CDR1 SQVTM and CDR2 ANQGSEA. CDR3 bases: TGCAGCGGGAGGGAAGGCACTGAAGCTTTCTTT. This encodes CSGREGTEAFF.

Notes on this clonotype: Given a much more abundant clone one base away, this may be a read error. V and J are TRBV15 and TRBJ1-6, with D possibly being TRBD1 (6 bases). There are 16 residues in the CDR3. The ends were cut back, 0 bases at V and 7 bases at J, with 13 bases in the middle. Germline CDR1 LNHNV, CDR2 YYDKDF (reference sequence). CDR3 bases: TGTGCCACCAGCAGAGATCTGCGACAGGAGAATTCACCCCTCCACTTT. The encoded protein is CATSRDLRQENSPLHF.

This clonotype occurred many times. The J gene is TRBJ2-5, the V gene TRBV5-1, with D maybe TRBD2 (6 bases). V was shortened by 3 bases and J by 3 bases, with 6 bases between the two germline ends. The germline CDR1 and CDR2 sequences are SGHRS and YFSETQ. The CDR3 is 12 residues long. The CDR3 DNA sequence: TGCGCCAGCAGCTGGGAGGAAGAGACCCAGTACTTC. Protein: CASSWEEETQYF.

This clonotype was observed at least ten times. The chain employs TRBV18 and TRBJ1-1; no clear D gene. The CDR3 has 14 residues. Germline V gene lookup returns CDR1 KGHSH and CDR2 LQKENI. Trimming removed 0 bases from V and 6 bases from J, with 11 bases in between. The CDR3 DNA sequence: TGTGCCAGCTCACCACCGGGAGGGTGGGCTGAAGCTTTCTTT. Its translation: CASSPPGGWAEAFF.

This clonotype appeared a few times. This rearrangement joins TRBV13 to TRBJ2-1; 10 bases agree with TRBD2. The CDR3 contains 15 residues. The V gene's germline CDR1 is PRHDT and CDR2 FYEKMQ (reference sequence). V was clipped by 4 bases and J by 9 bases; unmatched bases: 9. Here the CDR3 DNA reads TGTGCCAGCAGCTCGGGACTAGCGAGGGTGGGTGAGCAGTTCTTC. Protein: CASSSGLARVGEQFF. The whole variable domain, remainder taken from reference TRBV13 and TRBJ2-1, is AAGVIQSPRHLIKEKRETATLKCYPIPRHDTVYWYQQGPGQDPQFLISFYEKMQSDKGSIPDRFSAQQFSDYHSELNMSSLELGDSALYFCASSSGLARVGEQFFGPGTRLTVL.

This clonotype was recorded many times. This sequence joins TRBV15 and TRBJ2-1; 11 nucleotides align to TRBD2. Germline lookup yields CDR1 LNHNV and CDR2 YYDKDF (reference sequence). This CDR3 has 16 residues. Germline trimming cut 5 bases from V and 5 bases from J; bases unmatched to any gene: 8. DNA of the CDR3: TGTGCCACCAGCGGGCGTAGCGGGGGGGCGAACAATGAGCAGTTCTTC. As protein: CATSGRSGGANNEQFF.

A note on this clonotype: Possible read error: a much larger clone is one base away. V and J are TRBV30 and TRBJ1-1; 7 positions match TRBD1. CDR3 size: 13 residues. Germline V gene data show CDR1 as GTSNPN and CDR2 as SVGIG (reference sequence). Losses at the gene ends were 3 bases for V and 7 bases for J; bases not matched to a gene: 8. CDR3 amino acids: CAWRGGQLFEAFF. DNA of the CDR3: TGTGCCTGGAGAGGGGGACAGCTATTTGAAGCTTTCTTT.

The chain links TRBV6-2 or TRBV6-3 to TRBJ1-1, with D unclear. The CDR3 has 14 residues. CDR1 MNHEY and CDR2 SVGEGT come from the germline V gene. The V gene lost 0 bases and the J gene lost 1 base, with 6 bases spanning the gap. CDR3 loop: CASSYSKRNTEAFF. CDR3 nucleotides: TGTGCCAGCAGTTACTCGAAAAGGAACACTGAAGCTTTCTTT.

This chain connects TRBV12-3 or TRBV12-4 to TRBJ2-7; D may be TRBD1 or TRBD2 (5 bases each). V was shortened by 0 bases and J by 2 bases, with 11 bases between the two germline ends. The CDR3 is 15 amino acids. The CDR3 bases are TGTGCCAGCAGTTTAGCAGGGACCAAACCCTACGAGCAGTACTTC. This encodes CASSLAGTKPYEQYF.

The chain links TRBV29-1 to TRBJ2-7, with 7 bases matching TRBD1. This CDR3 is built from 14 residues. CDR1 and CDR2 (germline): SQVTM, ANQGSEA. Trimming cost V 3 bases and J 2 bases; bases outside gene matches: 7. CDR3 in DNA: TGCAGCGTTGAGCTGGACAGGCCCCCCTACGAGCAGTACTTC. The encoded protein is CSVELDRPPYEQYF.

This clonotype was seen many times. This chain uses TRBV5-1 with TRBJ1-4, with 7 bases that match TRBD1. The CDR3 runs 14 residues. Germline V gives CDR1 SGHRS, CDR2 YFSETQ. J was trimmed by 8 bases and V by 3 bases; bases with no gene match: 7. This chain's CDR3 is CASSYDRVEEKLFF. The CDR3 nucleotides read TGCGCCAGCAGCTACGACAGGGTTGAGGAAAAACTGTTTTTT.

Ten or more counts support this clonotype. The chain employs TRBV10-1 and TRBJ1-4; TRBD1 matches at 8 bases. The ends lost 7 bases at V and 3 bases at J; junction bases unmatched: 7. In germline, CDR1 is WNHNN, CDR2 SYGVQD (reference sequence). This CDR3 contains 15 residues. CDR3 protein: CASTSGTGPNEKLFF. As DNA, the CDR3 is TGCGCCAGCACCTCGGGGACAGGCCCTAATGAAAAACTGTTTTTT.

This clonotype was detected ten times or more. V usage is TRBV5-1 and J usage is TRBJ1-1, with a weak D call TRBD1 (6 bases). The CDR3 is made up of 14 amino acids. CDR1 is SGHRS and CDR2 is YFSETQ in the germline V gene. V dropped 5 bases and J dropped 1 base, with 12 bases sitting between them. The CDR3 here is CASSRGVENTEAFF. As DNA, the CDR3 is TGCGCCAGCAGTAGGGGGGTTGAGAACACTGAAGCTTTCTTT.

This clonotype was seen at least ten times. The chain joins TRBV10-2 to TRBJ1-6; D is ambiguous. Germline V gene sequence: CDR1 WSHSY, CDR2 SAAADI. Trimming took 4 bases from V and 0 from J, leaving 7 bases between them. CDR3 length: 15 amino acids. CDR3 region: CASSVESSYNSPLHF. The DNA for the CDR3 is TGCGCCAGCAGTGTCGAAAGCTCCTATAATTCACCCCTCCACTTT.